Each of the 27 T cell receptor beta chains below was sequenced from the same sample in a study of early T cells in non-severe SARS-CoV-2 infection. TCRdb redid the calling of the 5' RACE reads with MiXCR, one entry per CDR3 protein. There are tens of thousands of distinct CDR3 sequences in the sample; approximately 4.4% occur only once, and 7% to 9% lies in the top ten. Sequencing was done on a sample of whole blood. The receptors come from an adult who was a healthcare worker with PCR-confirmed SARS-CoV-2 infection or an uninfected control (not recorded which).

This clonotype came up a few times. The chain combines TRBV12-3 or TRBV12-4 with TRBJ1-2, with D unclear. Trimming shortened V by 4 bases and J by 6 bases, and 12 bases separated the two germline ends. The length of the CDR3 is 13 residues. The CDR3 DNA reads TGTGCCAGCAGTTCCCCCGGTAGCAATGGCTACACCTTC. Protein sequence: CASSSPGSNGYTF.

This clonotype was counted only a few times. This chain connects TRBV7-9 to TRBJ2-1, with TRBD2 as a possible D gene (7 bases). This CDR3 contains 13 residues. Trimming took off 1 base at V and 11 bases at J, with 12 bases between the two ends. Per germline, CDR1 SEHNR and CDR2 FQNEAQ (reference sequence). Written as DNA, the CDR3 is TGTGCCAGCAGCTTAGACGGGGGGACAAAGCAGTTCTTC. Its translation: CASSLDGGTKQFF.

This clonotype was observed at least ten times. The chain links TRBV7-3 to TRBJ2-2; D tentatively fits TRBD1 or TRBD2 (5 bases each). Germline V gives CDR1 SGHTA, CDR2 FQGTGA. The V end lost 8 bases, the J end lost 5 bases, and 12 bases lay between the germline ends. The CDR3 covers 13 residues. The CDR3 is CASRMGRTGELFF. As DNA, the CDR3 is TGTGCCAGCCGAATGGGACGGACCGGGGAGCTGTTTTTT.

The sample holds many counts of this clonotype. This chain connects TRBV18 to TRBJ2-7; D gene uncertain. Trimming left V 3 bases short and J 1 base short, with 7 bases between. Germline lookup yields CDR1 KGHSH and CDR2 LQKENI. The length of the CDR3 is 13 residues. CDR3 in DNA: TGTGCCAGCTCACCGGACCGTTCCTACGAGCAGTACTTC. It translates to CASSPDRSYEQYF.

This clonotype was detected many times. The gene calls are TRBV3-1 and TRBJ1-1; D is perhaps TRBD1 (5 bases). Trimming took 2 bases from V and 2 from J, leaving 9 bases between them. The CDR3 runs to 14 residues. CDR1 is LGHDT, CDR2 YNNKEL, per germline (reference sequence). The CDR3 DNA follows: TGTGCCAGCAGCCAATGGGGACCCAACACTGAAGCTTTCTTT. It yields the protein CASSQWGPNTEAFF.

This clonotype was recorded once. The chain joins TRBV11-2 to TRBJ1-1; 9 nucleotides line up with TRBD1. Looked up from germline, CDR1 is SGHAT and CDR2 is FQNNGV. The ends lost 2 bases at V and 5 bases at J; junction bases unmatched: 9. This CDR3 region has 16 residues. The CDR3 DNA reads TGTGCCAGCAGCTTACGTCTTGGGACAGGGAGGACTGAAGCTTTCTTT. Translating it yields CASSLRLGTGRTEAFF.

The chain uses TRBV10-3 and TRBJ2-3, with D maybe TRBD2 (5 bases). V gave up 4 bases and J gave up 1 base, with 21 bases separating them. Germline CDR1 ENHRY, CDR2 SYGVKD. This CDR3 is 18 amino acids long. In DNA form, the CDR3 reads TGTGCCATCAGTGGCCCAGGCCATAGCGCGTCCCGCACAGATACGCAGTATTTT. Protein: CAISGPGHSASRTDTQYF.

This clonotype was picked up a small number of times. The chain links TRBV28 to TRBJ1-6; D might be TRBD1 (5 bases). Germline lookup yields CDR1 MDHEN and CDR2 SYDVKM. V dropped 3 bases and J dropped 4 bases, with 7 bases sitting between them. The CDR3 totals 14 residues. The CDR3 protein is CASSLEGYNSPLHF. CDR3 DNA sequence: TGTGCCAGCAGTTTGGAGGGGTATAATTCACCCCTCCACTTT.

This clonotype was seen repeatedly, ten times or more. A read error may account for a junction end that differs from germline. The rearrangement joins TRBV5-5 to TRBJ1-3; 8 bases align to TRBD1. From germline, CDR1 is SGHKS and CDR2 YYEKEE (reference sequence). The CDR3 length is 14 residues. The CDR3 region is CASSSGGSENTIYF. As DNA, the CDR3 is TGTGCCAGCAGCTCAGGGGGCTCTGAAAACACCATATATTTT.

This clonotype came up many times. The CDR3 loop reads CASSSPGSNSPLHF. The DNA of the CDR3 is TGTGCCAGCAGTTCCCCGGGGTCTAATTCACCCCTCCACTTT. The rearrangement joins TRBV28 to TRBJ1-6; D unclear. Trimming stripped 4 bases from V and 6 bases from J, with 10 bases between. CDR1 and CDR2 from the germline V gene are MDHEN and SYDVKM. The CDR3 runs 14 residues.

This clonotype was found a few times. The chain carries TRBV2 and TRBJ2-1; 8 nucleotides align to TRBD2. With V trimmed by 8 bases and J by 5 bases, 11 bases remained unmatched. CDR1 is SNHLY and CDR2 is FYNNEI in the germline V gene. The CDR3 totals 15 residues. The CDR3 sequence: CASRPLAGFNNEQFF. CDR3 in DNA: TGTGCCAGCCGCCCCTTAGCGGGGTTTAACAATGAGCAGTTCTTC.

This chain connects TRBV5-1 to TRBJ2-5; D unclear. V was pared by 0 bases and J by 4 bases, with 7 bases between. The CDR3 extends over 13 amino acids. The germline CDR1 and CDR2 sequences are SGHRS and YFSETQ. Here the CDR3 reads CASSLDAPETQYF. CDR3 in DNA: TGCGCCAGCAGCTTGGATGCCCCAGAGACCCAGTACTTC. The variable domain in full, completed from reference TRBV5-1 and TRBJ2-5, reads KAGVTQTPRYLIKTRGQQVTLSCSPISGHRSVSWYQQTPGQGLQFLFEYFSETQRNKGNFPGRFSGRQFSNSRSEMNVSTLELGDSALYLCASSLDAPETQYFGPGTRLLVL.

Turning to this clonotype: This could be a read error, since a much larger clone is one nucleotide away. The rearrangement links TRBV19 to TRBJ1-6, with unresolved D. The CDR3 length is 14 residues. Germline CDR1 LNHDA, CDR2 SQIVND (reference sequence). The CDR3 here is CSSIGSSYNSPLHF. For the CDR3, the DNA is TGTTCCAGTATTGGGAGCTCCTATAATTCACCCCTCCACTTT.

V usage is TRBV11-2 and J usage is TRBJ2-2; 9 nucleotides line up with TRBD1. V dropped 5 bases and J dropped 2; count of bases not matched to a gene: 6. Germline assignment: CDR1 SGHAT and CDR2 FQNNGV. The CDR3 runs to 16 residues. CDR3 amino acids: CASSIRDRDNTGELFF. The CDR3 coding sequence is TGTGCCAGCAGCATTCGGGACAGGGACAACACCGGGGAGCTGTTTTTT.

The chain joins TRBV12-3 or TRBV12-4 to TRBJ2-2; 11 nucleotides align to TRBD1. The ends lost 5 bases at V and 7 bases at J; junction bases unmatched: 6. The CDR3 length is 15 residues. CDR3 nucleotide sequence: TGTGCCAGCAGTCAGGACAGGGGGCAAGGCGGGGAGCTGTTTTTT. This codes for CASSQDRGQGGELFF.

This clonotype was observed many times. This rearrangement joins TRBV4-1 to TRBJ1-2; D is ambiguous. CDR1 MGHRA and CDR2 YSYEKL come from the germline V gene. The CDR3 is 14 amino acids. Trimming shortened V by 4 bases and J by 2 bases, and 11 bases separated the two germline ends. CDR3 loop: CASSLSTGNYGYTF. For the CDR3, the DNA is TGCGCCAGCAGCCTCTCCACGGGGAACTATGGCTACACCTTC.

This clonotype was seen at least ten times. V gene TRBV4-2 combines with J gene TRBJ1-6, with TRBD1 matching over 7 bases. Trimming at V came to 6 bases and at J to 8 bases, leaving 7 bases not matched to a gene. Germline lookup yields CDR1 LGHNA and CDR2 YNFKEQ. There are 14 residues in the CDR3. The CDR3 region is CASRQTGTDSPLHF. The CDR3 nucleotides read TGTGCCAGCAGACAGACAGGGACGGATTCACCCCTCCACTTT.

This clonotype was detected ten times or more. The V call is TRBV7-6, the J call TRBJ2-3, with 10 bases that match TRBD2. The trim removed 4 bases at V and 0 bases at J, leaving 4 bases unmatched. CDR1 is SGHVS and CDR2 is FNYEAQ in the germline V gene. The CDR3 is made up of 16 amino acids. The CDR3 here is CASSSRAGGSTDTQYF. The CDR3 DNA is TGTGCCAGCAGCTCCCGAGCGGGGGGGAGCACAGATACGCAGTATTTT.

In this sample, this clonotype turned up many times. The gene calls are TRBV20-1 and TRBJ2-5; D not certain. CDR3 length: 14 amino acids. Germline V gene data show CDR1 as DFQATT and CDR2 as SNEGSKA (reference sequence). Trimming pared 2 bases from V and 1 base from J, leaving 11 bases between. CDR3 coding DNA: TGCAGTGCTAGAAAACTCCCCCTCCAAGAGACCCAGTACTTC. Translated, it gives CSARKLPLQETQYF.

This clonotype appeared many times. The chain couples TRBV27 to TRBJ2-7; D possibly corresponds to TRBD1 (6 bases). The CDR3 sequence is 15 residues long. Germline CDR1 reads MNHEY; CDR2 reads SMNVEV (reference sequence). Trimming removed 5 bases at V and 3 bases at J, with 17 bases between. DNA of the CDR3: TGTGCCAGCAGTCCGTCGGGCAGGGGTAACTACGAGCAGTACTTC. The encoded protein is CASSPSGRGNYEQYF.

This clonotype was recorded at least ten times. V gene TRBV20-1 combines with J gene TRBJ2-1, with D uncertain. The germline V and J ends were trimmed by 6 bases and 7 bases, with 7 bases remaining between them. The CDR3 is made up of 10 amino acids. Germline V gives CDR1 DFQATT, CDR2 SNEGSKA (reference sequence). CDR3 protein: CSADKNEQFF. DNA of the CDR3: TGCAGTGCAGACAAAAATGAGCAGTTCTTC.

This clonotype was seen many times. The gene calls are TRBV12-3 or TRBV12-4 and TRBJ2-2; no clear D gene. Trimming removed 6 bases from V and 1 base from J, with 12 bases in between. There are 15 residues in the CDR3. CDR3 sequence reads: CASSPGPGNTGELFF. CDR3 sequence (DNA): TGTGCCAGCAGCCCAGGTCCGGGGAACACCGGGGAGCTGTTTTTT.

This rearrangement joins TRBV12-3 or TRBV12-4 to TRBJ1-2; 7 positions agree with TRBD1. V shed 3 bases and J 8 bases; nucleotides not matched to a gene: 6. The CDR3 consists of 13 residues. For the CDR3, the DNA is TGTGCCAGCAGTTTCCCGGGGGACAGAGGCTACACCTTC. Its translation: CASSFPGDRGYTF.

This clonotype was found many times. The chain employs TRBV5-1 and TRBJ2-7; the D gene is possibly TRBD1 (6 bases). Deletions cut 0 bases from V and 6 bases from J, with 13 bases between. Germline V gene sequence: CDR1 SGHRS, CDR2 YFSETQ. This CDR3 comprises 14 residues. The CDR3 region is CASSLAHRVGEQYF. CDR3 nucleotide sequence: TGCGCCAGCAGCTTGGCCCACAGGGTCGGCGAGCAGTACTTC.

The rearrangement links TRBV14 to TRBJ2-1, with 10 bases aligning to TRBD2. V was pared by 0 bases and J by 16 bases, with 9 bases of the junction left unmatched. Germline values: CDR1 SGHDN, CDR2 FVKESK. The CDR3 length is 14 residues. CDR3 coding DNA: TGTGCCAGCAGCCAAGAACTGATAGCGGGGGGTTGCTTCTTC. Protein: CASSQELIAGGCFF.

This clonotype was counted ten times or more. This sequence joins TRBV27 and TRBJ2-3, with TRBD2 identical over 7 bases. The germline gives CDR1 MNHEY, CDR2 SMNVEV (reference sequence). V was pared by 4 bases and J by 4 bases, with 8 bases of the junction left unmatched. This CDR3 is built from 15 residues. The CDR3 DNA is TGTGCCAGCAGTTGGGGCGGGGGAAACGCAGATACGCAGTATTTT. It encodes CASSWGGGNADTQYF.

This clonotype was observed many times. The chain uses TRBV7-2 and TRBJ2-1; perhaps D is TRBD1 or TRBD2 (5 bases each). The germline CDR1 and CDR2 sequences are SGHTA and FQGNSA. The CDR3 is 15 amino acids. The ends were cut back, 1 base at V and 5 bases at J, with 12 bases in the middle. The CDR3, as DNA: TGTGCCAGCAGCTTAGAAAGGGACCAACACAATGAGCAGTTCTTC. This gives the protein CASSLERDQHNEQFF.